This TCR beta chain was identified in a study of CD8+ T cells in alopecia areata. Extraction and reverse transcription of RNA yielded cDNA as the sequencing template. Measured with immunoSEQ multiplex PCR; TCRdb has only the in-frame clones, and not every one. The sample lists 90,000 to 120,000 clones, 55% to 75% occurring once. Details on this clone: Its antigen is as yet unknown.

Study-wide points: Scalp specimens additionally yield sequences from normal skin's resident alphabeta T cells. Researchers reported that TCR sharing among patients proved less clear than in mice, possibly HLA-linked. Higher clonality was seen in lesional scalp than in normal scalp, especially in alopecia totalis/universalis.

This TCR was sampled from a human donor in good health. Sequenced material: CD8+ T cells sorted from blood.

The CDR3 DNA sequence: TGTGCCACCAGCAGAGGGGACAGCAACACCGGGGAGCTGTTTTTT. Protein product: CATSRGDSNTGELFF. This sequence joins TRBV15 and TRBJ2-2, with 7 bases identical to TRBD1. The germline V gene has CDR1 LNHNV and CDR2 YYDKDF (reference sequence). The CDR3 is 15 residues long. V shed 1 base and J 2 bases; nucleotides not matched to a gene: 1.